The 8 T cell receptor beta chains listed next were all sequenced from one sample in a study of OX40 agonist ivuxolimab in advanced cancers. The data were produced by immunoSEQ multiplex PCR, yet TCRdb's version contains in-frame clones alone and is incomplete. The table lists around 50,000 clones, 75% to 80% of them singletons. The sequenced sample was CD4+ or CD8+ T cells sorted from blood, obtained in a trial of the OX40 agonist ivuxolimab. The receptors come from an adult with an advanced solid tumor such as melanoma, head and neck, liver or kidney cancer.

The genes are TRBV15 and TRBJ2-6, with D unresolved. Germline V gives CDR1 LNHNV, CDR2 YYDKDF (reference sequence). Trimming stripped 5 bases from V and 1 base from J, with 9 bases between. The CDR3 consists of 15 residues. Here the CDR3 reads CATSPLGSGANVLTF. Here the CDR3 DNA reads TGTGCCACCAGCCCCCTGGGGTCTGGGGCCAACGTCCTGACTTTC.

The V call is TRBV6-6, the J call TRBJ2-7; tentatively, D is TRBD1 (6 bases). The CDR3 is 13 amino acids. In germline, CDR1 is MNHNY, CDR2 SVGAGI (reference sequence). Trimming stripped 4 bases from V and 8 bases from J, with 15 bases between. CDR3 region: CASSSGETVKQYF. CDR3 coding DNA: TGTGCCAGCAGTTCAGGGGAGACAGTCAAGCAGTACTTC.

In the case of this clone: Other DNA sequences within the sample encode an identical CDR3. The genes are TRBV19 and TRBJ1-5; D is undetermined. Deletions cut 3 bases from V and 2 bases from J, with 11 bases between. Germline lookup yields CDR1 LNHDA and CDR2 SQIVND (reference sequence). CDR3 length equals 15 residues. The DNA of the CDR3 is TGTGCCAGTAGTATGACGGGCGGTGGCAATCAGCCCCAGCATTTT. This codes for CASSMTGGGNQPQHF. The full variable domain, rest sourced from reference TRBV19 and TRBJ1-5, is DGGITQSPKYLFRKEGQNVTLSCEQNLNHDAMYWYRQDPGQGLRLIYYSQIVNDFQKGDIAEGYSVSREKKESFPLTVTSAQKNPTAFYLCASSMTGGGNQPQHFGDGTRLSIL.

The genes are TRBV19 and TRBJ2-5, with TRBD2 identical over 16 bases. Trimming removed 4 bases from V and 4 bases from J; junction bases left unmatched: 3. The CDR3 has 16 amino acids. Germline V gene sequence: CDR1 LNHDA, CDR2 SQIVND (reference sequence). CDR3 protein: CASSSGTSGRAETQYF. The CDR3 DNA follows: TGTGCCAGTAGTAGTGGGACTAGCGGGAGGGCAGAGACCCAGTACTTC.

This clone was seen just once. J is TRBJ1-1 and V is TRBV5-4, with unresolved D. The length of the CDR3 is 12 residues. Germline values: CDR1 SGHNT, CDR2 YYREEE (reference sequence). V lost 4 bases and J 2 bases, leaving 6 bases between the germline ends. The CDR3 DNA reads as TGTGCCAGCAGCCCCTACAACACTGAAGCTTTCTTT. It encodes CASSPYNTEAFF.

The chain uses TRBV2 and TRBJ2-2; 10 bases match TRBD1. The CDR3 spans 16 residues. Germline lookup yields CDR1 SNHLY and CDR2 FYNNEI. V was pared by 8 bases and J by 5 bases, with 11 bases of the junction left unmatched. As DNA, the CDR3 is TGTGCCAGCTACGCTCTTAGGACAGGGGGAACCGGGGAGCTGTTTTTT. Translating it yields CASYALRTGGTGELFF.

V is TRBV2 and J is TRBJ2-5, with 10 bases identical to TRBD1. CDR3 length: 15 residues. Germline CDR1 is SNHLY and CDR2 is FYNNEI. Germline trimming cut 6 bases from V and 5 bases from J; bases unmatched to any gene: 9. The CDR3 region is CASSYDRGRGETQYF. CDR3 bases: TGTGCCAGCAGCTATGACAGGGGGCGAGGGGAGACCCAGTACTTC.

The V gene is TRBV2, the J gene TRBJ2-5; the D gene is possibly TRBD2 (5 bases). Germline V gives CDR1 SNHLY, CDR2 FYNNEI. This CDR3 has 14 amino acids. The ends were cut back, 4 bases at V and 1 base at J, with 10 bases in the middle. The CDR3: CASSVPSRQETQYF. As DNA, the CDR3 is TGTGCCAGCAGTGTCCCTAGCCGCCAAGAGACCCAGTACTTC.